Listed here are 27 T cell receptor beta chains from one sample, sequenced in a study of T cells in Graves' hyperthyroidism and ophthalmopathy. Template material for amplifying TCR beta CDR3 regions consisted of RNA transcripts. The primer set for the first-round RT-PCR of the TCR CDR3 was HTBI. TCRdb itself ran the multiplex PCR reads through MiXCR, one entry per CDR3 protein. The sample has 550,000 to 700,000 distinct CDR3 sequences, 40% to 55% seen once; the top ten hold under 20%. The material sequenced was peripheral blood or thyroid tissue (not recorded which). The receptors stem from an adult woman with Graves' disease, either hyperthyroidism or ophthalmopathy (not recorded which).

This clonotype occurred many times. The V call is TRBV6-2 or TRBV6-3, the J call TRBJ1-2; TRBD1 matches at 9 bases. CDR1 MNHEY and CDR2 SVGEGT come from the germline V gene. J lost 3 bases, V lost 1 base, and 9 bases had no gene match. The CDR3 runs 17 residues. CDR3 nucleotides: TGTGCCAGCAGTTACTGGGACAGGGCGTTGATTGACTATGGCTACACCTTC. This encodes CASSYWDRALIDYGYTF.

At least ten counts were recorded for this clonotype. This chain joins TRBV28 and TRBJ1-1; 7 bases align to TRBD1. The CDR3 totals 14 residues. Germline V gene sequence: CDR1 MDHEN, CDR2 SYDVKM. Trimming took 5 bases from V and 2 from J; bases not matched to a gene: 5. The CDR3 nucleotides are TGTGCCAGCAGTCCCTGGGACAGTAACACTGAAGCTTTCTTT. It translates to CASSPWDSNTEAFF. Based on the CDR3 plus reference TRBV28 and TRBJ1-1, the full variable domain is DVKVTQSSRYLVKRTGEKVFLECVQDMDHENMFWYRQDPGLGLRLIYFSYDVKMKEKGDIPEGYSVSREKKERFSLILESASTNQTSMYLCASSPWDSNTEAFFGQGTRLTVV.

V usage is TRBV14 and J usage is TRBJ1-2, with unresolved D. The CDR3 is 14 amino acids. V lost 0 bases and J 8 bases, leaving 13 bases between the germline ends. Per germline, CDR1 SGHDN and CDR2 FVKESK. This CDR3 is CASSQDFPLVGYTF. As DNA, the CDR3 is TGTGCCAGCAGCCAAGATTTCCCACTAGTCGGCTACACCTTC.

This clonotype was counted many times. This chain links TRBV2 with TRBJ1-1, with 7 bases matching TRBD1. The CDR3 length is 14 residues. The germline CDR1 and CDR2 sequences are SNHLY and FYNNEI. V shed 7 bases and J 5 bases; nucleotides not matched to a gene: 10. DNA of the CDR3: TGTGCCAGCACCCTGACAGGGTTTGGAACTGAAGCTTTCTTT. Translation gives CASTLTGFGTEAFF.

In this sample, this clonotype turned up once. The chain recombines TRBV20-1 with TRBJ1-5, with D possibly TRBD1 on 5 matching bases. The CDR3 has 13 residues. Germline assignment: CDR1 DFQATT and CDR2 SNEGSKA (reference sequence). The V gene lost 3 bases and the J gene lost 3 bases, with 9 bases spanning the gap. Written as DNA, the CDR3 is TGCAGTGCTAGCGGGACCCTCAATCAGCCCCAGCATTTT. This gives the protein CSASGTLNQPQHF.

This clonotype was seen at least ten times. The rearrangement uses TRBV29-1 and TRBJ1-1; TRBD1 might be the D (6 bases). The V end lost 7 bases, the J end lost 8 bases, and 14 bases lay between the germline ends. The CDR3 is made up of 11 amino acids. Germline V gives CDR1 SQVTM, CDR2 ANQGSEA. The DNA of the CDR3 is TGCAGCGCCGCGGACAGCCACGAAGCTTTCTTT. The encoded protein is CSAADSHEAFF.

This clonotype has ten or more counts. This chain links TRBV9 with TRBJ2-5, with TRBD2 as a possible D gene (6 bases). V lost 0 bases to trimming and J lost 1 base, with 10 bases between them. This CDR3 contains 15 residues. Germline CDR1 reads SGDLS; CDR2 reads YYNGEE. For the CDR3, the DNA is TGTGCCAGCAGCGTAGCCGGGACTCGCCAAGAGACCCAGTACTTC. Amino acid sequence: CASSVAGTRQETQYF.

The chain is built from TRBV6-9 and TRBJ1-6; D might be TRBD1 (5 bases). Germline loops: CDR1 MNHGY, CDR2 SVAAGI. The length of the CDR3 is 15 residues. V was clipped by 5 bases and J by 7 bases, with 15 bases between them. The CDR3 DNA follows: TGTGCCAGCAGTGAATTCGGGGGGAAAAATTCACCCCTCCACTTT. This sequence encodes CASSEFGGKNSPLHF.

In regard to this clonotype: Its ends do not fully match the called genes, so a read error is possible. The chain recombines TRBV5-1 with TRBJ2-7; 11 bases agree with TRBD2. The CDR3 has 18 amino acids. Germline V gene sequence: CDR1 SGHRS, CDR2 YFSETQ. CDR3 nucleotides: TGCGCCAGCAGCCCGGGACTAGCGGATACCTATAGCTCCTACGGGCAGTACTTC. As protein: CASSPGLADTYSSYGQYF.

This clonotype was seen at least ten times. The rearrangement joins TRBV2 to TRBJ2-7; a weak D match, TRBD1 (6 bases). Looked up from germline, CDR1 is SNHLY and CDR2 is FYNNEI. The V end was cut by 4 bases, the J end by 2 bases, with 18 bases between. This CDR3 has 16 amino acids. CDR3 protein: CASSASGWTATYEQYF. The CDR3 coding sequence is TGTGCCAGCAGTGCATCCGGGTGGACAGCCACCTACGAGCAGTACTTC.

This clonotype was recorded at least ten times. The chain is built from TRBV4-1 and TRBJ1-4; no firm D call. V was shortened by 7 bases and J by 8 bases, with 17 bases between the two germline ends. The germline CDR1 and CDR2 sequences are MGHRA and YSYEKL. The CDR3 has 14 residues. CDR3 region: CASTYLGREEKLFF. As DNA, the CDR3 is TGCGCCAGCACCTACTTGGGGAGGGAGGAAAAACTGTTTTTT.

This clonotype is a singleton in its sample. J is TRBJ1-3 and V is TRBV2; D unclear. CDR1 is SNHLY and CDR2 is FYNNEI in the germline V gene. The CDR3 length is 15 residues. Trimming pared 1 base from V and 4 bases from J, leaving 11 bases between. The CDR3 loop reads CASSEVVGSGNTIYF. The CDR3 nucleotides read TGTGCCAGCAGTGAAGTTGTTGGCAGCGGAAACACCATATATTTT.

As concerns this clonotype: One end of the junction does not line up with germline, which may come from a read error. The genes are TRBV19 and TRBJ1-5; possibly TRBD1 for D (6 bases). Germline values: CDR1 LNHDA, CDR2 SQIVND (reference sequence). The CDR3 totals 15 residues. CDR3 DNA sequence: TGTGCCAGTAGCCCGACAGGCTATAGCAATCGGCCCCAGCATTTT. Its protein is CASSPTGYSNRPQHF.

This clonotype appeared many times. The gene calls are TRBV2 and TRBJ1-5, with 8 bases matching TRBD1. The V and J ends lost 6 bases and 3 bases, in that order; junction bases with no gene match: 10. The CDR3 totals 16 residues. Germline V CDR1 and CDR2: SNHLY, FYNNEI. The CDR3 DNA follows: TGTGCCAGCAGCATCCAGGGGGCCCGAATCAATCAGCCCCAGCATTTT. It encodes CASSIQGARINQPQHF.

This chain connects TRBV15 to TRBJ2-7, with D possibly being TRBD1 or TRBD2 (5 bases each). CDR3 length equals 15 residues. V gave up 0 bases and J gave up 7 bases, with 16 bases separating them. The germline V gene has CDR1 LNHNV and CDR2 YYDKDF (reference sequence). The chain's CDR3 is CATSRDRDGTGEQYF. In DNA form, the CDR3 reads TGTGCCACCAGCAGAGACCGGGACGGCACCGGGGAGCAGTACTTC.

The CDR3 sequence: CASRWTGGHGTEAFF. The CDR3 bases are TGTGCCAGCAGGTGGACAGGGGGCCACGGGACTGAAGCTTTCTTT. J is TRBJ1-1 and V is TRBV7-9, with 11 bases identical to TRBD1. V trimming: 6 bases; J trimming: 5 bases; junction bases outside the gene matches: 8. The V gene's germline CDR1 is SEHNR and CDR2 FQNEAQ (reference sequence). CDR3 length: 15 residues.

This clonotype was seen many times. The chain is built from TRBV5-5 and TRBJ1-3; D is ambiguous. The CDR3 spans 19 residues. Per the germline V gene, CDR1 is SGHKS and CDR2 is YYEKEE (reference sequence). Trimming stripped 2 bases from V and 4 bases from J, with 25 bases between. In nucleotides, the CDR3 is TGTGCCAGCAGCTTCGGTTCCCCCCTTCGCCCCGAGTTGGGAAACACCATATATTTT. Amino acid sequence: CASSFGSPLRPELGNTIYF.

Remarks on this clonotype: A much larger clone lies one base from this, so it may be a read error. The chain has TRBV12-3 or TRBV12-4 and TRBJ2-7, with 7 bases that match TRBD1. This CDR3 region has 16 residues. The DNA of the CDR3 is TGTGCCGGCAGCCGGCAGAGGGGGACAGAATCCTACGAGCAGTACTTC. It specifies CAGSRQRGTESYEQYF.

Regarding this clonotype: A single base separates this from a much larger clone, so it may be a read error. V usage is TRBV4-1 and J usage is TRBJ1-1; D ambiguous. The CDR3 loop spans 15 amino acids. Germline CDR1 is MGHRA and CDR2 is YSYEKL. The CDR3 region has the DNA TGCGCCAGCGGCCAACTGCCCGTGGCGCAGGTTAAAGCTTTCTTT. Residues: CASGQLPVAQVKAFF.

This clonotype was picked up many times. The chain carries TRBV5-1 and TRBJ2-5; D remains ambiguous. Looked up from germline, CDR1 is SGHRS and CDR2 is YFSETQ. CDR3 length: 14 amino acids. With 0 bases removed from V and 4 bases from J, the gap between germline ends came to 10 bases. DNA of the CDR3: TGCGCCAGCAGCTTGGGAGGCCCAAGAGAGACCCAGTACTTC. Translation: CASSLGGPRETQYF.

This clonotype was seen ten or more times. The chain couples TRBV28 to TRBJ2-5; 7 bases agree with TRBD1. Trimming took 6 bases from V and 1 from J; bases not matched to a gene: 5. The CDR3 spans 14 residues. Germline V lookup: CDR1 MDHEN, CDR2 SYDVKM. The CDR3 DNA is TGTGCCAGCAGACGGACAGGCAGCCAAGAGACCCAGTACTTC. This translates into CASRRTGSQETQYF. Based on the CDR3 plus reference TRBV28 and TRBJ2-5, the full variable domain is DVKVTQSSRYLVKRTGEKVFLECVQDMDHENMFWYRQDPGLGLRLIYFSYDVKMKEKGDIPEGYSVSREKKERFSLILESASTNQTSMYLCASRRTGSQETQYFGPGTRLLVL.

CDR3 coding DNA: TGTGCCAGCAGTCTGGGCAGGCGGGGAAACTACGAGCAGTACTTC. It encodes CASSLGRRGNYEQYF. The genes are TRBV7-2 and TRBJ2-7; maybe TRBD2 (6 bases). Germline CDR1 and CDR2: SGHTA and FQGNSA. CDR3 length: 15 amino acids. The V end was cut by 6 bases, the J end by 3 bases, with 18 bases between.

This clonotype turned up a few times. The rearrangement joins TRBV2 to TRBJ1-2, with TRBD1 matching 7 bases. Germline CDR1 reads SNHLY; CDR2 reads FYNNEI. CDR3 length: 13 amino acids. The V segment lost 5 bases and the J segment 8 bases; nucleotides outside the gene matches: 8. The CDR3 coding sequence is TGTGCCAGCAGTCGGCAGCCAGGGGGAGGCTACACCTTC. Protein sequence: CASSRQPGGGYTF.

The rearrangement uses TRBV2 and TRBJ2-5; D unclear. Germline V CDR1 and CDR2: SNHLY, FYNNEI. The CDR3 consists of 13 residues. V lost 3 bases, J lost 3 bases, and 8 bases lay in between. The CDR3 here is CASSEVGKETQYF. Written as DNA, the CDR3 is TGTGCCAGCAGTGAGGTGGGAAAAGAGACCCAGTACTTC.

This clonotype has more than one count but fewer than ten. The V gene is TRBV7-6, the J gene TRBJ2-7; the D is unclear. V was pared by 4 bases and J by 4 bases, with 11 bases between. In germline, CDR1 is SGHVS, CDR2 FNYEAQ. The CDR3 contains 13 residues. The CDR3 nucleotides read TGTGCCAGCAGCTCACGTAAGGGTTACGAGCAGTACTTC. It yields the protein CASSSRKGYEQYF. The full variable domain, rest sourced from reference TRBV7-6 and TRBJ2-7, is GAGVSQSPRYKVTKRGQDVALRCDPISGHVSLYWYRQALGQGPEFLTYFNYEAQQDKSGLPNDRFSAERPEGSISTLTIQRTEQRDSAMYRCASSSRKGYEQYFGPGTRLTVT.

CDR3 amino acids: CSDGTEHIYEQYF. For the CDR3, the DNA is TGCAGTGATGGGACGGAGCACATCTACGAGCAGTACTTC. The chain carries TRBV20-1 and TRBJ2-7; D could derive from TRBD1 or TRBD2 (5 bases each). Germline CDR1 is DFQATT and CDR2 is SNEGSKA (reference sequence). V was pared by 7 bases and J by 3 bases, with 16 bases between. This CDR3 region has 13 residues.

This clonotype occurred many times. The CDR3 region has the DNA TGCAGTGCACTGCCGAGACTACAAGAGACCCAGTACTTC. Its protein product is CSALPRLQETQYF. The V and J genes are TRBV20-1 and TRBJ2-5, with a tentative D call TRBD2 (5 bases). Germline CDR1 reads DFQATT; CDR2 reads SNEGSKA (reference sequence). Between the trimmed V and J ends, which lost 6 bases and 2 bases, there was a span of 13 bases. CDR3 length: 13 residues.